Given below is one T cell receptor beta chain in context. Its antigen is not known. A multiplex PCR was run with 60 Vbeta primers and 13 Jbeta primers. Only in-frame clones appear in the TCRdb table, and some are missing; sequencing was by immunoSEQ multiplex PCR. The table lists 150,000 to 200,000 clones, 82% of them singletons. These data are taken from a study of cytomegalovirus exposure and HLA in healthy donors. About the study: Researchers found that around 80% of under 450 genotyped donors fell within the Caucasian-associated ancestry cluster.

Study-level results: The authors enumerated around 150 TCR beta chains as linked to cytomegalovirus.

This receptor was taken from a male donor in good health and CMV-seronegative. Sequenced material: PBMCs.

The DNA of the CDR3 is TGTGCCAGCAGCTCCCAGGGGGACTGGAATGAAAAACTGTTTTTT. Translating gives CASSSQGDWNEKLFF. The rearrangement uses TRBV7-9 and TRBJ1-4; TRBD1 agrees at 7 bases. The CDR3 sequence is 15 residues long. Germline CDR1 and CDR2: SEHNR and FQNEAQ (reference sequence). With 4 bases clipped from V and 5 bases from J, the junction kept 7 bases outside the gene matches.